Listed here is a single T cell receptor beta chain. Time point noted: baseline pretreatment blood. The treatment here: 15 Gy SBRT to primary tumor, nephrectomy 4 weeks later. This renal cell carcinoma was of the clear cell type. The CDR3 has 13 residues. V was clipped by 6 bases and J by 2 bases, with 11 bases between them. Germline V lookup: CDR1 SNHLY, CDR2 FYNNEI. This record comes from a study of radiation and T cells in renal cell carcinoma. Here immunoSEQ multiplex PCR was the method, and the copy in TCRdb shows in-frame clones only, minus some. The sample lists approximately 94,000 clones, approximately 80% occurring once.

The chain has TRBV2 and TRBJ2-7; no clear D. The receptor was isolated from a man in his sixties with renal cell carcinoma. Specimen: blood, collected from a patient whose treatment included radiotherapy and nephrectomy. This CDR3 reads CASRRASPYEQYF. The CDR3 DNA follows: TGTGCCAGCAGACGGGCATCGCCCTACGAGCAGTACTTC.